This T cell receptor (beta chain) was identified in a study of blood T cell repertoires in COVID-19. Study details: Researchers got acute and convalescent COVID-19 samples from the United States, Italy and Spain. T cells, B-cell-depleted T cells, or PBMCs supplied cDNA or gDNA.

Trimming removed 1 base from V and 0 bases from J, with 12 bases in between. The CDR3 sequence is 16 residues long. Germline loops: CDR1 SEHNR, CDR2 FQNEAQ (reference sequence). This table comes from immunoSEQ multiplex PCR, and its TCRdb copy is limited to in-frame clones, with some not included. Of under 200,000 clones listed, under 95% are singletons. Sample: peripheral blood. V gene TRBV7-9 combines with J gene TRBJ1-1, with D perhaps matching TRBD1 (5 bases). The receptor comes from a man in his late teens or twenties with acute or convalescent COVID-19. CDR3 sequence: CASSLVAQALNTEAFF. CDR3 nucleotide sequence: TGTGCCAGCAGCTTAGTCGCACAGGCTCTGAACACTGAAGCTTTCTTT.